Following are 16 T cell receptor beta chains from one sample sequenced in a study of blood T cell repertoires in COVID-19. The table came from immunoSEQ multiplex PCR; TCRdb's copy has only in-frame clones and leaves some out. The sample records about 350,000 clones, approximately 89% being singletons. Source material: peripheral blood. All receptors come from a woman in her sixties with COVID-19, enrolled during active disease.

V usage is TRBV3-1 (or the pseudogene TRBV3-2) and J usage is TRBJ1-1; D not resolved. CDR3 length equals 15 residues. Trimming removed 2 bases at V and 1 base at J, with 11 bases between. Germline V gene data show CDR1 as LGHDT and CDR2 as YNNKEL (reference sequence). This CDR3 is CASSQRVVSNTEAFF. The CDR3 DNA follows: TGTGCCAGCAGCCAACGGGTTGTGTCGAACACTGAAGCTTTCTTT.

J is TRBJ2-5 and V is TRBV2; 7 bases agree with TRBD1. Germline V lookup: CDR1 SNHLY, CDR2 FYNNEI. After removal of 2 bases from V and 2 bases from J, the junction contained 5 bases not matched to a gene. There are 15 residues in the CDR3. CDR3 nucleotide sequence: TGTGCCAGCAGTGAACTTAGGGGGCGGCAAGAGACCCAGTACTTC. It translates to CASSELRGRQETQYF.

This clone was detected only once. The V call is TRBV7-9, the J call TRBJ2-6, with a weak D call TRBD1 (6 bases). This CDR3 region has 16 residues. With 10 bases removed from V and 0 bases from J, the gap between germline ends came to 16 bases. In germline, CDR1 is SEHNR, CDR2 FQNEAQ (reference sequence). The CDR3 coding sequence is TGTGCCATTTCCGGGGACACCTACTCTGGGGCCAACGTCCTGACTTTC. It encodes CAISGDTYSGANVLTF.

This CDR3 reads CASSLGAGSNQPQHF. The CDR3 DNA is TGTGCCAGCAGCTTAGGGGCAGGGAGCAATCAGCCCCAGCATTTT. The chain employs TRBV7-6 and TRBJ1-5; D is perhaps TRBD1 (5 bases). Germline CDR1 SGHVS, CDR2 FNYEAQ. V dropped 1 base and J dropped 1 base, with 8 bases sitting between them. CDR3 size: 15 residues.

The chain couples TRBV5-1 to TRBJ1-2, with D possibly matching TRBD1 (5 bases). The CDR3 has 14 amino acids. The V and J ends lost 0 bases and 4 bases respectively, with 10 bases between them. CDR1 and CDR2 from the germline V gene are SGHRS and YFSETQ. The CDR3 DNA sequence: TGCGCCAGCAGCTTGGAGCGGGGCGGCTATGGCTACACCTTC. Amino acid sequence: CASSLERGGYGYTF.

The chain links TRBV29-1 to TRBJ2-3, with D possibly matching TRBD1 (6 bases). The V end lost 4 bases, the J end lost 3 bases, and 14 bases lay between the germline ends. The CDR3 consists of 14 residues. Germline V gene sequence: CDR1 SQVTM, CDR2 ANQGSEA. CDR3 sequence (DNA): TGCAGCGTTGGAACAGGGTTGGGGACAGATACGCAGTATTTT. Protein product: CSVGTGLGTDTQYF.

The chain has TRBV6-5 and TRBJ2-1; the D gene is possibly TRBD1 (5 bases). This CDR3 comprises 15 residues. CDR1 MNHEY and CDR2 SVGAGI come from the germline V gene. Trimming cost V 4 bases and J 1 base, with 11 bases left between them. The DNA of the CDR3 is TGTGCCAGCAGTTGGCAGGGCGCGTCCTACAATGAGCAGTTCTTC. As protein: CASSWQGASYNEQFF.

This chain links TRBV6-6 with TRBJ2-3; D may be TRBD2 (5 bases). The germline CDR1 and CDR2 sequences are MNHNY and SVGAGI (reference sequence). This CDR3 has 14 residues. Trimming took 5 bases from V and 2 from J, leaving 11 bases between them. The CDR3 region has the DNA TGTGCCAGCAGTGTTCGGGGAATCACAGATACGCAGTATTTT. It codes for CASSVRGITDTQYF.

V is TRBV5-1 and J is TRBJ1-4; TRBD1 matches at 10 bases. The CDR3 covers 16 residues. Per germline, CDR1 SGHRS and CDR2 YFSETQ. J was trimmed by 7 bases and V by 6 bases; bases with no gene match: 12. This CDR3 reads CASTDGQGGQAEKLFF. DNA for the CDR3: TGCGCCAGCACCGATGGACAGGGGGGCCAGGCTGAAAAACTGTTTTTT.

The V and J genes are TRBV5-1 and TRBJ1-2; 10 nucleotides line up with TRBD1. Germline V gene lookup returns CDR1 SGHRS and CDR2 YFSETQ. Trimming removed 4 bases from V and 7 bases from J; junction bases left unmatched: 10. The CDR3 totals 15 residues. CDR3 nucleotides: TGCGCCAGCAGCCCGGGGGACAGGGGAGGTCGTGGCTACACCTTC. Protein sequence: CASSPGDRGGRGYTF.

This clone was seen only once. The chain has TRBV7-2 and TRBJ1-5; TRBD1 matches 8 bases. With V trimmed by 1 base and J by 7 bases, 9 bases remained unmatched. The CDR3 extends over 16 amino acids. CDR1 and CDR2 from the germline V gene are SGHTA and FQGNSA. CDR3 nucleotide sequence: TGTGCCAGCAGCTTAGGGCGTGACAGGGGCGGCCAGCCCCAGCATTTT. Translated: CASSLGRDRGGQPQHF.

The chain carries TRBV18 and TRBJ1-2; 8 nucleotides agree with TRBD1. The CDR3 totals 14 residues. Germline values: CDR1 KGHSH, CDR2 LQKENI. Trimming cost V 3 bases and J 4 bases; bases outside gene matches: 4. CDR3 residues: CASSPGQATYGYTF. In DNA form, the CDR3 reads TGTGCCAGCTCACCGGGACAGGCGACCTATGGCTACACCTTC.

The V gene is TRBV2, the J gene TRBJ1-5; D gene ambiguous. The germline gives CDR1 SNHLY, CDR2 FYNNEI. This CDR3 contains 14 residues. The ends were cut back, 11 bases at V and 0 bases at J, with 14 bases in the middle. This CDR3 reads CASRTDFSNQPQHF. The CDR3 coding sequence is TGTGCCTCCAGGACTGACTTTAGCAATCAGCCCCAGCATTTT.

The chain combines TRBV5-1 with TRBJ1-2; 9 bases map to TRBD1. This CDR3 is 16 amino acids long. The germline CDR1 and CDR2 sequences are SGHRS and YFSETQ. Trimming at V came to 1 base and at J to 6 bases, leaving 10 bases not matched to a gene. This CDR3 reads CASSLNLVQGADGYTF. The CDR3 DNA follows: TGCGCCAGCAGCTTGAATCTTGTACAGGGGGCGGATGGCTACACCTTC.

The genes are TRBV5-1 and TRBJ1-2; 10 bases map to TRBD1. CDR3 length: 15 amino acids. V trimming: 3 bases; J trimming: 1 base; junction bases outside the gene matches: 3. From germline, CDR1 is SGHRS and CDR2 YFSETQ. The CDR3 nucleotides are TGCGCCAGCAGCTCTGACAGGGGGCATAACTATGGCTACACCTTC. Its translation: CASSSDRGHNYGYTF. The full variable domain, its missing parts supplied by reference TRBV5-1 and TRBJ1-2, is KAGVTQTPRYLIKTRGQQVTLSCSPISGHRSVSWYQQTPGQGLQFLFEYFSETQRNKGNFPGRFSGRQFSNSRSEMNVSTLELGDSALYLCASSSDRGHNYGYTFGSGTRLTVV.

The V gene is TRBV29-1, the J gene TRBJ1-4; TRBD1 matches 7 bases. The CDR3 spans 13 residues. Germline V CDR1 and CDR2: SQVTM, ANQGSEA. The junction had 7 bases not matched to a gene; V was cut back by 6 bases and J by 6 bases. CDR3 region: CSVKTGADEKLFF. The CDR3 coding sequence is TGCAGCGTCAAAACAGGGGCAGATGAAAAACTGTTTTTT.